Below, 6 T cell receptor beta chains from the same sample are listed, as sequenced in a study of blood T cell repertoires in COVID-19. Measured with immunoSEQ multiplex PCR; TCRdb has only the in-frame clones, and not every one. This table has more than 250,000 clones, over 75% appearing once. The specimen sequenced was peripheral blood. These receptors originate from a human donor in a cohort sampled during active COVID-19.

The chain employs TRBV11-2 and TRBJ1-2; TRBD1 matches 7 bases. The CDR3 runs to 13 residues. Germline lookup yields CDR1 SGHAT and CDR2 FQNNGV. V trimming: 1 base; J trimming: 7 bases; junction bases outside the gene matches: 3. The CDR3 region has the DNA TGTGCCAGCAGCTTAGGACAGGGTGGTGGCTACACCTTC. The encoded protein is CASSLGQGGGYTF.

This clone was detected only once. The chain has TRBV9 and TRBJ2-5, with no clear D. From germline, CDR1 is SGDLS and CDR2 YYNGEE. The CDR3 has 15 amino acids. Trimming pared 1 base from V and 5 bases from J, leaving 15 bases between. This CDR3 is CASSVRTAFGETQYF. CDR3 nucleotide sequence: TGTGCCAGCAGCGTACGTACTGCCTTCGGTGAGACCCAGTACTTC.

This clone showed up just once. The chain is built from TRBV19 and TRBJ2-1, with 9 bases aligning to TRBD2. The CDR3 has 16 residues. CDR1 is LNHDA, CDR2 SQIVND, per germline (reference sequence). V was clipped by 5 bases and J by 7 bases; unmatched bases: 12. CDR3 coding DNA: TGTGCCAGTAGTGGACCCGCGGGAGGGCGGGTGAATGAGCAGTTCTTC. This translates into CASSGPAGGRVNEQFF.

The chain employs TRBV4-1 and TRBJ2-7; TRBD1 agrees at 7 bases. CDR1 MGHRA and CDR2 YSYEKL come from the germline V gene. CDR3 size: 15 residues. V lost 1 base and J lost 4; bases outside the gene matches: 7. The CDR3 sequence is CASSQARDSSYEQYF. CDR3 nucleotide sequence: TGCGCCAGCAGCCAAGCAAGGGACAGTTCTTACGAGCAGTACTTC.

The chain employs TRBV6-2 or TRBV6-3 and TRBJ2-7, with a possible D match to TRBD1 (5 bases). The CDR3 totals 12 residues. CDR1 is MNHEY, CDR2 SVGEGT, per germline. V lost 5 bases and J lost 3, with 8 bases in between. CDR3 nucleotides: TGTGCCAGCAGTGGACACCTCTACGAGCAGTACTTC. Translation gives CASSGHLYEQYF.

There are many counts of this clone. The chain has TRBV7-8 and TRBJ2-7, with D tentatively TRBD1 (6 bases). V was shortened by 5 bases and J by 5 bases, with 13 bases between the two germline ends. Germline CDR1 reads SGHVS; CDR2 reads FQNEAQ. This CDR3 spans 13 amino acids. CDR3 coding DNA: TGTGCCAGCAGCGCGATGGGGGCCCACGAGCAGTACTTC. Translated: CASSAMGAHEQYF.